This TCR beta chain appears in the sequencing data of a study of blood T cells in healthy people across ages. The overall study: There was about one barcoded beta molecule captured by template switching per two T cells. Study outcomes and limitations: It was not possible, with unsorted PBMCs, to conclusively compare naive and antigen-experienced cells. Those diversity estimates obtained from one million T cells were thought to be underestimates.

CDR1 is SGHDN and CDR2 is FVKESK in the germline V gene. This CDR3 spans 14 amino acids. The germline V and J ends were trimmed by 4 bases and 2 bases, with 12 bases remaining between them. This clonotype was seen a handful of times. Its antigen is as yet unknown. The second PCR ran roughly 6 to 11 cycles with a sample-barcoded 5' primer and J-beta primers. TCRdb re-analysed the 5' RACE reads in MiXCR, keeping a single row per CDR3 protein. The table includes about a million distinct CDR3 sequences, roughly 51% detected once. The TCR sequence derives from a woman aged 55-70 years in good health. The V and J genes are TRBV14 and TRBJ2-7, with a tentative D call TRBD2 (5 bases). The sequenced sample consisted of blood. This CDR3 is CASSPRSGPYEQYF. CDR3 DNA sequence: TGTGCCAGCAGCCCGAGAAGCGGCCCCTACGAGCAGTACTTC. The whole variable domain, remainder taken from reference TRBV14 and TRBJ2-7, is EAGVTQFPSHSVIEKGQTVTLRCDPISGHDNLYWYRRVMGKEIKFLLHFVKESKQDESGMPNNRFLAERTGGTYSTLKVQPAELEDSGVYFCASSPRSGPYEQYFGPGTRLTVT.